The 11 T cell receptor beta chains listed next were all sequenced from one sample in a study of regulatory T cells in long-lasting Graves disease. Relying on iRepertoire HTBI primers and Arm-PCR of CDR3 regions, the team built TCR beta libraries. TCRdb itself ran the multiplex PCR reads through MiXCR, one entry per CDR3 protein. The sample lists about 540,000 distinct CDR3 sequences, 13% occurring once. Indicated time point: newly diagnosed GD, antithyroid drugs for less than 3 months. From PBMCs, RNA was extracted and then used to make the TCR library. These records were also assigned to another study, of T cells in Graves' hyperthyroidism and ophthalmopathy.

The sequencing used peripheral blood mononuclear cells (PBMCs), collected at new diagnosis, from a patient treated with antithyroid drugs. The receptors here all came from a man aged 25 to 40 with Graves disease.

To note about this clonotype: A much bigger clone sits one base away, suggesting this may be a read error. CDR3 loop: CASSAGYGERFF. The CDR3 bases are TGTGCCAGCAGCGCCGGGTACGGGGAGCGGTTTTTT. J is TRBJ2-2 and V is TRBV6-1; D may be TRBD2 (5 bases). This CDR3 has 12 amino acids. Per the germline V gene, CDR1 is MNHNS and CDR2 is SASEGT.

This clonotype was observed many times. CDR3 region: CASEPPRAKNIQYF. DNA for the CDR3: TGTGCCAGCGAGCCCCCGAGAGCCAAAAACATTCAGTACTTC. This chain uses TRBV2 with TRBJ2-4; no firm D call. The CDR3 runs to 14 residues. Germline V CDR1 and CDR2: SNHLY, FYNNEI. Trimming removed 8 bases at V and 0 bases at J, with 11 bases between.

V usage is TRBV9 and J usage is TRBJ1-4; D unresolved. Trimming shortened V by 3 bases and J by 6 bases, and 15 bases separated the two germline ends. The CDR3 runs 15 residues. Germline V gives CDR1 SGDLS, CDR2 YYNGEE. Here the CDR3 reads CASSGPTFGDEKLFF. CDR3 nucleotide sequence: TGTGCCAGCAGCGGCCCGACATTTGGGGATGAAAAACTGTTTTTT.

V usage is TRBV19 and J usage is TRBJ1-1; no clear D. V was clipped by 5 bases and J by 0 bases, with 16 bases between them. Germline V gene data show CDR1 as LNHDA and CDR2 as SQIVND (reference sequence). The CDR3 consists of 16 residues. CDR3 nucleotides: TGTGCCAGTAGTTCGGGCACGAATCTGATGAACACTGAAGCTTTCTTT. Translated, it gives CASSSGTNLMNTEAFF.

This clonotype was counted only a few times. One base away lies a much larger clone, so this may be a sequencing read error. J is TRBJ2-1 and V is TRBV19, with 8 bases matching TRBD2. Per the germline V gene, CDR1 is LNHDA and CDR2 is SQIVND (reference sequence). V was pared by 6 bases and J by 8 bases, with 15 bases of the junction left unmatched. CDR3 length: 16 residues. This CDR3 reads CASRPFSGEGTDEQFF. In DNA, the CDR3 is TGTGCCAGTAGGCCGTTTAGCGGGGAGGGCACCGATGAGCAGTTCTTC.

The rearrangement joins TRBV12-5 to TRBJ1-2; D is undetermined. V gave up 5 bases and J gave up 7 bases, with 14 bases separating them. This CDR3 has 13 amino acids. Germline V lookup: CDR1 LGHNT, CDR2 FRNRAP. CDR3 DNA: TGTGCTAGTGGTCCAAAGGTCCCCGTTGGCTACACCTTC. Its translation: CASGPKVPVGYTF.

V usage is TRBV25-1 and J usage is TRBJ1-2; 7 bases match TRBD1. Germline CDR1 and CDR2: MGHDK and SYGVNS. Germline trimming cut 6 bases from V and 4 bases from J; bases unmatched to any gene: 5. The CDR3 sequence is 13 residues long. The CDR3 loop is CASSRDSRYGYTF. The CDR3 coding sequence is TGTGCCAGCAGCCGGGACAGTCGCTATGGCTACACCTTC.

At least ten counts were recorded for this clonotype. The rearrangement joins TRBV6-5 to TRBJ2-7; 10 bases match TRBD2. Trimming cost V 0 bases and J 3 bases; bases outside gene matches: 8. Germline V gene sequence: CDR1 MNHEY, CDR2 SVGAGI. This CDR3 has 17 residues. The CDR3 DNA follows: TGTGCCAGCAGTTACTCGGCAAGACTAGCGGGCGACTACGAGCAGTACTTC. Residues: CASSYSARLAGDYEQYF.

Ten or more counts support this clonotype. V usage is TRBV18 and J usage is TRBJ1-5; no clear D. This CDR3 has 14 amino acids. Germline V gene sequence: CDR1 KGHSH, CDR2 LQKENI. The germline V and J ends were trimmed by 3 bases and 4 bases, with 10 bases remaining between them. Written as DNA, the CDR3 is TGTGCCAGCTCACCCCGGGCAGTAAATCAGCCCCAGCATTTT. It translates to CASSPRAVNQPQHF.

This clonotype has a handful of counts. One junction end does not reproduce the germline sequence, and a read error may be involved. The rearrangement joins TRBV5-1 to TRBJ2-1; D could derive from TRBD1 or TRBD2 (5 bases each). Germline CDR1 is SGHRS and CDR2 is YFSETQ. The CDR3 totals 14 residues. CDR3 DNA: TGTGCCAGCAGGCTAAGCCAGGGCAGCGGTGAGCAGTTCTTC. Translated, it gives CASRLSQGSGEQFF. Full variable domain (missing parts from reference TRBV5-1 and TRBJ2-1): KAGVTQTPRYLIKTRGQQVTLSCSPISGHRSVSWYQQTPGQGLQFLFEYFSETQRNKGNFPGRFSGRQFSNSRSEMNVSTLELGDSALYLCASRLSQGSGEQFFGPGTRLTVL.

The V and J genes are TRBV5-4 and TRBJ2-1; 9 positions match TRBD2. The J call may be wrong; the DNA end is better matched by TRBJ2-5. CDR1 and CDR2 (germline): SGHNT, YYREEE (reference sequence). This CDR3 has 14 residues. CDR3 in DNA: TGTGCCAGCAGCCAGCGGGGGGAGATCGCGACCCAGTACTTC. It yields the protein CASSQRGEIATQYF.